The 5 T cell receptor beta chains below were found in one sample sequenced in a study of cytotoxic CD8 clonotypes in ibrutinib-treated CLL. Assay used: immunoSEQ multiplex PCR; TCRdb lists only in-frame clones, some missing. The data hold 20,000 to 30,000 clones, with 70% to 75% observed a single time. The sequencing used PBMCs, collected after 12 months of ibrutinib treatment. These receptors were collected from a human donor with chronic lymphocytic leukemia.

Details on this clone: This may stem from a read error, because a much larger clone lies one nucleotide away. The chain is built from TRBV4-1 and TRBJ2-5; 8 bases map to TRBD2. The CDR3 runs 16 residues. V was pared by 0 bases and J by 9 bases, with 12 bases of the junction left unmatched. The V gene's germline CDR1 is MGHRA and CDR2 YSYEKL. CDR3 sequence (DNA): TGCGCCAGCAGCCAAGATCGGGAGGGACCGGGGGGGGCCCAGTACTTC. Translating gives CASSQDREGPGGAQYF.

The gene calls are TRBV6-5 and TRBJ2-7; 8 bases are shared with TRBD1. CDR1 is MNHEY, CDR2 SVGAGI, per germline. The CDR3 runs to 16 residues. Trimming took 0 bases from V and 4 from J; bases not matched to a gene: 8. The CDR3 bases are TGTGCCAGCAGTTACTCGAAACGCAGGGGGCAATACGAGCAGTACTTC. Its protein product is CASSYSKRRGQYEQYF.

This sequence joins TRBV4-1 and TRBJ2-6; 7 nucleotides line up with TRBD1. Trimming cost V 2 bases and J 0 bases; bases outside gene matches: 13. Germline V lookup: CDR1 MGHRA, CDR2 YSYEKL. This CDR3 spans 20 amino acids. The CDR3 DNA sequence: TGCGCCAGCAGCCAAAAAGTCCCCGGGACAGATATCTCTGGGGCCAACGTCCTGACTTTC. This translates into CASSQKVPGTDISGANVLTF.

The V gene is TRBV9, the J gene TRBJ1-3; 9 nucleotides agree with TRBD1. Germline V gene data show CDR1 as SGDLS and CDR2 as YYNGEE. The V gene end was trimmed by 3 bases and the J gene end by 4 bases; junction bases not matched to a gene: 8. The CDR3 sequence is 16 residues long. CDR3 nucleotides: TGTGCCAGCAGCGCCACAGGGGGCTGGGTAGGAAACACCATATATTTT. Its translation: CASSATGGWVGNTIYF.

This chain joins TRBV5-4 and TRBJ2-7; a weak D match, TRBD2 (5 bases). The V end was cut by 4 bases, the J end by 1 base, with 18 bases between. The germline V gene encodes CDR1 SGHNT and CDR2 YYREEE (reference sequence). The length of the CDR3 is 16 residues. The CDR3 nucleotides read TGTGCCAGCAGCCCCGCTGGACGGGAACTATCCTACGAGCAGTACTTC. Protein: CASSPAGRELSYEQYF.